These T cell receptor beta chains were read from a single sample in a study of spatial heterogeneity in lung cancer. TCRdb re-derived calls from the 5' RACE reads in MiXCR, one entry per CDR3 protein. The table shows tens of thousands of distinct CDR3 sequences, with around 12% occurring only once. Sequencing was performed on PBMCs, taken at surgery. The receptors stem from a male donor with early-stage non-small cell lung cancer. CDR3s include the opening cysteine and the closing phenylalanine or tryptophan. The D gene is left open where the match is weak. The listing skips clone size in some rows; elsewhere it reads once, few, many or a size class.

d_gene,j_gene,v_gene,abundance,CDR3nt,CDR3aa
-,TRBJ1-6,TRBV5-1,few,TGCGCCAGCAGGGGGACGGTGGAGAATTCACCCCTCCACTTT,CASRGTVENSPLHF
TRBD2,TRBJ2-2,TRBV7-9,few,TGTGCCAGCAGCTTCCCTAGCGGGAGGTCGAGCACCGGGGAGCTGTTTTTT,CASSFPSGRSSTGELFF
-,TRBJ1-1,TRBV9,-,TGTGCCAGCAGCGTAGAGGATCTCTACCGGGGAGGACAGTCGAACACTGAAGCTTTCTTT,CASSVEDLYRGGQSNTEAFF
TRBD2,TRBJ2-1,TRBV30,-,TGTGCCTGGAACCTAGCGGGAGAACATGAGCAGTTCTTC,CAWNLAGEHEQFF
-,TRBJ2-5,TRBV29-1,many,TGCAGCGTTGACACAACAGGACAAGAGACCCAGTACTTC,CSVDTTGQETQYF
TRBD2,TRBJ2-1,TRBV29-1,few,TGCAGCGTTGCGGGGGGGGGACGGACGATTTACAATGAGCAGTTCTTC,CSVAGGGRTIYNEQFF
-,TRBJ2-1,TRBV5-1,-,TGCGCCAGCAGCCCTGACATGAATGAGCAGTTCTTC,CASSPDMNEQFF
-,TRBJ1-2,TRBV20-1,many,TGCAGTGCTAGACCCCCGGGCCAGGGGACCTATGGCTACACCTTC,CSARPPGQGTYGYTF
-,TRBJ2-3,TRBV6-2/TRBV6-3,few,TGTGCCAGCAGCGGGGTAGGTCCTTTTGAAGATACGCAGTATTTT,CASSGVGPFEDTQYF
-,TRBJ2-7,TRBV27,few,TGTGCCAGCAGTCTAGGGGGGGCCGAGCAGTACTTC,CASSLGGAEQYF
TRBD1,TRBJ1-1,TRBV3-1,many,TGTGCCAGCAGCCAAGGCCCAGGGGGCATGAGAGCTTTCTTT,CASSQGPGGMRAFF
TRBD1,TRBJ2-5,TRBV20-1,few,TGCAGTGCTAGAATACAGGGGAGAGAGACCCAGTACTTC,CSARIQGRETQYF
-,TRBJ2-1,TRBV23-1,-,TGCGCCAGCAGCTTTCCGGCCCCGCTCGGGTTCTTC,CASSFPAPLGFF
-,TRBJ1-1,TRBV20-1,many,TGCAGTGTCGACCGGGACGGAATCATGAACACTGAAGCTTTCTTT,CSVDRDGIMNTEAFF
TRBD1,TRBJ2-1,TRBV12-5,few,TGTGCTAGTGGGGCGAGGACAGGCCTCGATGAGCAGTTCTTC,CASGARTGLDEQFF
TRBD2,TRBJ2-1,TRBV2,few,TGTGCCACTGGGGAGGGCCCTGAGCAGTTCTTC,CATGEGPEQFF
TRBD2,TRBJ2-7,TRBV19,few,TGTGCCACCCAGCCCGGACTAGACGGCGAGCAGTACTTC,CATQPGLDGEQYF
-,TRBJ2-5,TRBV14,many,TGTGCCAGCGCTCGGAGGAGGTCGAGCCAAGAGACCCAGTACTTC,CASARRRSSQETQYF
TRBD1,TRBJ1-2,TRBV29-1,few,TGCAGCGTCGGGTCGGACAGGGAAAACTATGGCTACACCTTC,CSVGSDRENYGYTF
-,TRBJ2-3,TRBV4-1,-,TGCGCCAGCAGCCAAGAAGGTGGAAAAAGCACAGATACGCAGTATTTT,CASSQEGGKSTDTQYF
-,TRBJ2-2,TRBV5-1,few,TGCGCCAGCAGCTTTAGGCGGAATACCGGGGAGCTGTTTTTT,CASSFRRNTGELFF
-,TRBJ1-5,TRBV6-1,few,TGTGCCAGCAAACAGGCTCCTAATCAGCCCCAGCATTTT,CASKQAPNQPQHF
-,TRBJ2-5,TRBV29-1,-,TGCAGCGTTCATTTCGGGGAGACCCAGTACTTC,CSVHFGETQYF
TRBD2,TRBJ2-7,TRBV29-1,-,TGCAGCGTTGGTATAGCGGGGGTCTACGAGCAGTACTTC,CSVGIAGVYEQYF
-,TRBJ1-4,TRBV19,few,TGTGCCAGTAGTCCTGCCGGTGAAAAACTGTTTTTT,CASSPAGEKLFF
-,TRBJ1-3,TRBV6-6,many,TGTGCCAGCAGTTACTCGGGGAGACGGGAAGACTCTGGAAACACCATATATTTT,CASSYSGRREDSGNTIYF
-,TRBJ2-7,TRBV6-5,-,TGTGCCAGCAGCTACCGACAGACACCCTCCTACGAGCAGTACTTC,CASSYRQTPSYEQYF
-,TRBJ2-5,TRBV3-1,many,TGTGCCAGCAGCCAAGATCGGCGGACGGGAGAGACCCAGTACTTC,CASSQDRRTGETQYF
-,TRBJ2-7,TRBV5-1,few,TGCGCCAGCAGCGAGGGCGGGATGGATTACTACGAGCAGTACTTC,CASSEGGMDYYEQYF
TRBD2,TRBJ2-1,TRBV10-3,-,TGTGCCATTAGCGGGGGGCCCTACAATGAGCAGTTCTTC,CAISGGPYNEQFF
-,TRBJ2-2,TRBV2,few,TGTGCCAGCAGCGGTCTGACCGGGGAGCTGTTTTTT,CASSGLTGELFF
-,TRBJ2-7,TRBV21-1,-,TGTGCCAGCAGCAAAAACGGGACTAGCGTCTCCTACGAGCAGTACTTC,CASSKNGTSVSYEQYF